This paragraph covers one T cell receptor (beta chain) sequence. This specimen belongs to a study of blood T cell repertoires in COVID-19. Study context: Samples of COVID-19 (acute and convalescent) were obtained from the United States, Italy and Spain. Sample material is recorded as cDNA or gDNA derived from T cells, B-cell-depleted T cells, or PBMCs.

In the authors' workflow: Reference gene primer amplification in the assay estimated nucleated cell counts. Measured with immunoSEQ multiplex PCR; TCRdb has only the in-frame clones, and not every one. V, J and clone size reflect that table, while D and trimming were determined from the DNA. This table holds around 200,000 clones, about 87% found once. CDR3 length: 12 amino acids. Trimming took 1 base from V and 3 from J, leaving 4 bases between them. Germline V gene lookup returns CDR1 LGHDT and CDR2 YNNKEL (reference sequence). The sequence came from a woman between 18 and 29 years old who had recovered from COVID-19. Material: peripheral blood. The gene calls are TRBV3-1 (or the pseudogene TRBV3-2) and TRBJ2-7; D gene ambiguous. The CDR3, as DNA: TGTGCCAGCAGCCAAGCAAACTACGAGCAGTACTTC. It yields the protein CASSQANYEQYF.